Here is one T cell receptor beta chain with its context. The antigen is unknown. The data originate from a study of T cells in Graves' hyperthyroidism and ophthalmopathy. Study-level points and caveats: Most clonotypes expanded in thyroid above 0.001 were likewise present in blood.

Template material for amplifying TCR beta CDR3 regions consisted of RNA transcripts. The HTBI primer set served for first-round RT-PCR of the TCR CDR3. Using its own MiXCR run on the multiplex PCR reads, TCRdb lists one record per CDR3 protein. The data contain about 590,000 distinct CDR3 sequences, 14% of them singletons. CDR1 is MNHEY, CDR2 SMNVEV, per germline (reference sequence). The CDR3 is 12 residues long. The V and J ends lost 5 bases and 15 bases, in that order; junction bases with no gene match: 5. Sequenced sample: blood. The chain is built from TRBV27 and TRBJ2-1, with 12 nucleotides matching TRBD2. The TCR sequence derives from a woman between 18 and 30 years old with Graves' ophthalmopathy. CDR3 protein: CASSKGLAGLFF. The CDR3 DNA follows: TGTGCCAGCAGTAAAGGACTAGCGGGACTGTTCTTC.